Shown below are 12 T cell receptor beta chains from a single sample sequenced in a study of beta chain features in type 1 diabetes (dated by TCRdb to the late 2010s). Broad study findings and their caveats: In all four CD4+ subsets, TCRB CDR3 length was moderately but significantly shorter in type 1 diabetes patients.

These TCRs are of unknown antigen specificity. The receptor library was made with the immunoSEQ multiplex PCR assay. All of the isolated RNA was reverse transcribed with the High Capacity cDNA Reverse Transcription Kit, so expressed TCRB transcripts were sequenced. This is the immuneACCESS table as TCRdb keeps it, with only in-frame sequences that have V and J called. A part of the clones is gone; compared with another copy, unresolved V genes explain less than half, and the rest is unexplained. Within this sample are roughly 330,000 clones, with roughly 13% of them counted one time only. Of the sample, about 0.016% falls within the top ten clones. The sample consisted of naive CD4+ T cells from blood. The cell subset or site label of this sample denotes: true naive CD4+ T cells. Every receptor here comes from a woman aged 18-29 years with type 1 diabetes.

The chain joins TRBV7-8 to TRBJ2-5; the match to TRBD1 covers 7 bases. J was trimmed by 4 bases and V by 1 base; bases with no gene match: 6. This CDR3 region has 15 residues. Germline CDR1 SGHVS, CDR2 FQNEAQ. The CDR3, as DNA: TGTGCCAGCAGCTTAGGACAGGGTGGACGAGAGACCCAGTACTTC. Translation: CASSLGQGGRETQYF.

The chain has TRBV12-5 and TRBJ2-1; 10 bases map to TRBD2. In germline, CDR1 is LGHNT, CDR2 FRNRAP. The CDR3 spans 19 residues. V dropped 2 bases and J dropped 0; count of bases not matched to a gene: 10. The CDR3 is CASGLTGTSDHSSYNEQFF. The DNA for the CDR3 is TGTGCTAGTGGTTTGACCGGGACTAGCGACCATAGCTCCTACAATGAGCAGTTCTTC.

V and J are TRBV18 and TRBJ2-2; maybe TRBD2 (6 bases). The germline V gene encodes CDR1 KGHSH and CDR2 LQKENI. Trimming cost V 3 bases and J 3 bases, with 11 bases left between them. This CDR3 is built from 15 residues. In DNA, the CDR3 is TGTGCCAGCTCACCGTGGGACTCCGACACCGGGGAGCTGTTTTTT. This encodes CASSPWDSDTGELFF.

This chain joins TRBV30 and TRBJ1-2, with no clear D. Trimming removed 5 bases from V and 5 bases from J, with 21 bases in between. The CDR3 is made up of 15 amino acids. Looked up from germline, CDR1 is GTSNPN and CDR2 is SVGIG (reference sequence). This chain's CDR3 is CAWGSYVAGVYGYTF. CDR3 DNA: TGTGCCTGGGGGAGCTATGTGGCAGGAGTATATGGCTACACCTTC.

CDR3 amino acids: CASSLGLRGQPQHF. The CDR3 DNA is TGTGCCAGCAGCTTAGGCCTACGAGGACAGCCCCAGCATTTT. J is TRBJ1-5 and V is TRBV13; D gene uncertain. Germline V lookup: CDR1 PRHDT, CDR2 FYEKMQ (reference sequence). The CDR3 is 14 amino acids. V dropped 0 bases and J dropped 7 bases, with 10 bases sitting between them.

This clone was seen a handful of times. CDR3 amino acids: CASSSLGGDGYTF. In DNA, the CDR3 is TGTGCCAGCAGTTCTCTGGGGGGGGATGGCTACACCTTC. The chain uses TRBV27 and TRBJ1-2; weak D call: TRBD1 (5 bases). Looked up from germline, CDR1 is MNHEY and CDR2 is SMNVEV (reference sequence). The CDR3 extends over 13 amino acids. V gave up 4 bases and J gave up 6 bases, with 12 bases separating them.

V gene TRBV7-8 combines with J gene TRBJ2-7; possibly TRBD2 for D (5 bases). Germline V lookup: CDR1 SGHVS, CDR2 FQNEAQ. Trimming took 5 bases from V and 2 from J, leaving 16 bases between them. CDR3 length: 15 residues. The CDR3 sequence: CASSRRGQEPYEQYF. The CDR3 DNA reads as TGTGCCAGCAGCCGCCGAGGGCAGGAGCCCTACGAGCAGTACTTC.

This clone came up a few times. The V and J genes are TRBV7-9 and TRBJ2-5; D might be TRBD1 (6 bases). The CDR3 extends over 13 amino acids. V was clipped by 5 bases and J by 7 bases, with 14 bases between them. In germline, CDR1 is SEHNR, CDR2 FQNEAQ (reference sequence). As DNA, the CDR3 is TGTGCCAGCAGCCGCACAGGGAGCGCGACCCAGTACTTC. Protein product: CASSRTGSATQYF.

The V and J genes are TRBV6-5 and TRBJ2-7; TRBD1 agrees at 7 bases. CDR1 and CDR2 from the germline V gene are MNHEY and SVGAGI. V gave up 6 bases and J gave up 3 bases; unmatched junction bases: 8. The CDR3 has 14 residues. The CDR3 reads CASSRQGIFYEQYF. In DNA form, the CDR3 reads TGTGCCAGCAGCCGACAGGGAATCTTCTACGAGCAGTACTTC.

This clone was counted between two and nine times. The junction shows a germline mismatch at one end, possibly a read error. This sequence joins TRBV2 and TRBJ1-5, with D possibly TRBD1 on 6 matching bases. The CDR3 sequence is 14 residues long. The germline gives CDR1 SNHLY, CDR2 FYNNEI. The CDR3 DNA sequence: TGTGCCAGAAGTGGAACAGGGAGCAGTCAGCCCCAGCATTTT. Translation gives CARSGTGSSQPQHF.

The chain uses TRBV5-1 and TRBJ2-5, with TRBD1 as a possible D gene (5 bases). Trimming left V 3 bases short and J 5 bases short, with 11 bases between. CDR3 length: 13 amino acids. Looked up from germline, CDR1 is SGHRS and CDR2 is YFSETQ. The CDR3 is CASSSGSGETQYF. DNA for the CDR3: TGCGCCAGCAGCTCAGGGTCCGGGGAGACCCAGTACTTC.

Worth noting for this clone: At one of its ends the junction is not consistent with the germline gene, which may arise from a read error. The genes are TRBV20-1 and TRBJ2-1, with TRBD2 as a possible D gene (5 bases). The CDR3 is 11 residues long. The germline V gene has CDR1 DFQATT and CDR2 SNEGSKA (reference sequence). CDR3 nucleotide sequence: TGCAGTGCTAGAGACAGCGGAGCGGTCGTCTTC. Protein sequence: CSARDSGAVVF.